Presented here are 6 T cell receptor beta chains from one specimen sequenced in a study of siplizumab effects on memory and regulatory T cells. This table comes from immunoSEQ multiplex PCR, and its TCRdb copy is limited to in-frame clones, with some not included. The sample lists some 97,000 clones, approximately 90% occurring once. Sequencing was performed on Tregs sorted from blood. These receptors all stem from a human donor in good health.

This rearrangement joins TRBV7-9 to TRBJ1-2, with no clear D. The V end lost 5 bases, the J end lost 3 bases, and 22 bases lay between the germline ends. This CDR3 contains 17 residues. Looked up from germline, CDR1 is SEHNR and CDR2 is FQNEAQ (reference sequence). CDR3 in DNA: TGTGCCAGCAGCCTAAGCGGCAGCGCGGTCCCCTACTATGGCTACACCTTC. Translating it yields CASSLSGSAVPYYGYTF.

V and J are TRBV6-1 and TRBJ2-3, with D possibly matching TRBD2 (5 bases). Trimming pared 2 bases from V and 5 bases from J, leaving 11 bases between. CDR3 size: 14 residues. Germline CDR1 is MNHNS and CDR2 is SASEGT. The CDR3 DNA is TGTGCCAGCAGTGAACAAACGGGGTTAGATACGCAGTATTTT. Amino acid sequence: CASSEQTGLDTQYF.

CDR3 sequence reads: CASSLAVGQETQYF. The CDR3 DNA sequence: TGTGCCAGCAGCTTAGCGGTGGGGCAAGAGACCCAGTACTTC. The rearrangement uses TRBV7-9 and TRBJ2-5; no clear D. This CDR3 has 14 amino acids. The V and J ends lost 0 bases and 2 bases respectively, with 7 bases between them. CDR1 SEHNR and CDR2 FQNEAQ come from the germline V gene (reference sequence).

The CDR3 DNA reads as TGTGCCAGTAGTGTGACAGGGAGGGCGTATGGCTACACCTTC. Protein: CASSVTGRAYGYTF. The V call is TRBV19, the J call TRBJ1-2; 7 bases are a match to TRBD1. Germline V gene sequence: CDR1 LNHDA, CDR2 SQIVND (reference sequence). The CDR3 sequence is 14 residues long. With V trimmed by 5 bases and J by 5 bases, 8 bases remained unmatched.

This clone came up once. The chain is built from TRBV29-1 and TRBJ2-7, with D perhaps matching TRBD1 (5 bases). Trimming left V 3 bases short and J 7 bases short, with 19 bases between. The V gene's germline CDR1 is SQVTM and CDR2 ANQGSEA. The CDR3 spans 14 residues. The CDR3 is CSVETAATMGEQYF. DNA for the CDR3: TGCAGCGTTGAGACAGCTGCCACTATGGGGGAGCAGTACTTC.

The J gene is TRBJ2-1, the V gene TRBV5-6, with TRBD2 identical over 15 bases. V shed 4 bases and J 9 bases; nucleotides not matched to a gene: 11. Germline V gene sequence: CDR1 SGHDT, CDR2 YYEEEE. This CDR3 contains 17 residues. Written as DNA, the CDR3 is TGTGCCAGCAGCCGGACTAGCGGGAGGGCCCGTCAAGGTGAGCAGTTCTTC. Protein product: CASSRTSGRARQGEQFF.